This T cell receptor beta chain appears in the sequencing data of a study of T cell repertoires in cytomegalovirus infection. Across the whole study: CMV infection together with matching HLA type was indicated by public TCR beta signatures.

Findings and caveats of the study: Public TCR beta family frequency separated CMV-and-HLA carriers, including in an independent cohort.

A word on this clonotype: Its antigen remains unknown.

From the reads, TCRdb called clonotypes with MiXCR, one entry per CDR3 protein. Of hundreds of thousands of distinct CDR3 sequences listed, about 11% are singletons. The CDR3 has 15 amino acids. The V gene end was trimmed by 2 bases and the J gene end by 8 bases; junction bases not matched to a gene: 4. CDR1 is MDHEN, CDR2 SYDVKM, per germline. What was sequenced was PBMCs. V and J are TRBV28 and TRBJ1-4, with TRBD1 identical over 11 bases. The TCR originated in a human donor in good health (CMV status not recorded). Some clones in this sample may be carry-over from other donors' samples. CDR3 DNA: TGTGCCAGCAGTTTAGGGGGACAGGGGGAAGAAAAACTGTTTTTT. The encoded protein is CASSLGGQGEEKLFF.